Listed below are T cell receptor beta chains from one sample, sequenced in a study of T cell changes during pregnancy in multiple sclerosis. TCRdb's copy holds only in-frame clones and misses some; the assay was immunoSEQ multiplex PCR. The sample includes about 28,000 clones, approximately 86% of them seen just once. The sequences come from CD4+ T cells from peripheral blood mononuclear cells, collected in the first trimester of pregnancy. The source is a female donor in good health, enrolled as a control in a pregnancy study. The CDR3 runs from the conserved cysteine through the conserved F or W. D genes are given only for firm matches. Some rows mark clone size as missing; the rest say once, few, many or name a class of expanded clone.

TRBD1,TRBV4-3,-,TRBJ1-5,TGCGCCAGCAGCCAAGATCAGAATAGAGGGACAGGTCGATATCAGCCCCAGCATTTT,CASSQDQNRGTGRYQPQHF
-,TRBV9,-,TRBJ1-5,TGTGCCAGCAGCGAGGGATGGGGGGATCAGCCCCAGCATTTT,CASSEGWGDQPQHF
TRBD1,TRBV2,-,TRBJ1-5,TGTGCCAGCAGACTGGACAGGGTAGGAATGCATCAGCCCCAGCATTTT,CASRLDRVGMHQPQHF
-,TRBV2,-,TRBJ1-1,TGTGCCAGCAGTGGACCCGGGGGGAAGGGCTTTTACCGGAACACTGAAGCTTTCTTT,CASSGPGGKGFYRNTEAFF
TRBD1,TRBV6-5,once,TRBJ1-2,TGTGCCAGCAGGAGAACCGGGACAGGGGATGGCTACACCTTC,CASRRTGTGDGYTF
TRBD1,TRBV18,-,TRBJ2-1,TGTGCCAGCTCACCACTCACAGGGGGCGATGAGCAGTTCTTC,CASSPLTGGDEQFF
-,TRBV7-9,once,TRBJ2-2,TGTGCCAGCAGCTCACAGGGGAACACCGGGGAGCTGTTTTTT,CASSSQGNTGELFF
-,TRBV14,-,TRBJ2-3,TGTGCCAGCAATAACCCCGGGGGATACACAGATACGCAGTATTTT,CASNNPGGYTDTQYF
TRBD1,TRBV18,-,TRBJ1-2,TGTGCCAGCTCACGGGACAGCCTCCTATCCGGCACCTTC,CASSRDSLLSGTF
-,TRBV11-3,-,TRBJ1-2,TGTGCCAGCAGCCCTGGGGTTCTGGGGGCGTGGGTTGGCTACACCTTC,CASSPGVLGAWVGYTF
TRBD1,TRBV7-9,-,TRBJ1-6,TGTGCCACGGACAGGGATAATTCACCCCTCCACTTT,CATDRDNSPLHF
TRBD2,TRBV7-3,-,TRBJ2-3,TGTGCCAGCAGCTTGTCGGGGGGATCGGGCGATACGCAGTATTTT,CASSLSGGSGDTQYF
TRBD1,TRBV4-1,-,TRBJ2-5,TGCGCCAGCAGCCAAGGACAGGGTATTGGCCTCGGACAAGAGACCCAGTACTTC,CASSQGQGIGLGQETQYF
-,TRBV7-9,-,TRBJ1-1,TGTGCCAGCAGCTTAGCGGTGTTCACAGGGAGTCAGTTAACTGAAGCTTTCTTT,CASSLAVFTGSQLTEAFF
TRBD1,TRBV2,-,TRBJ1-2,TGTGCCAGCAGTCGGACAGGGGATGGCTACACCTTC,CASSRTGDGYTF
TRBD1,TRBV5-1,-,TRBJ2-2,TGCGCCAGCAGCTTGGCCGGGACAGCGAACACCGGGGAGCTGTTTTTT,CASSLAGTANTGELFF
-,TRBV29-1,-,TRBJ2-7,TGCAGCGTTGAACAGGGGGTGGCGGGGTCCTACGAGCAGTACTTC,CSVEQGVAGSYEQYF
TRBD2,TRBV10-2,-,TRBJ2-1,TGCGCCAGCAGACCCACTAGCGGGAGCTACAATGAGCAGTTCTTC,CASRPTSGSYNEQFF
-,TRBV6-5,few,TRBJ1-1,TGTGCCACCGGAGGGGACGGGAGTGAAGCTTTCTTT,CATGGDGSEAFF
-,TRBV5-4,-,TRBJ2-2,TGTGCCAGCAGCTTGCACAGGGACACCGGGGAGCTGTTTTTT,CASSLHRDTGELFF
-,TRBV19,-,TRBJ1-1,TGTGCCAGTAGTCTTGTAGTCGGGGACACTGAAGCTTTCTTT,CASSLVVGDTEAFF
-,TRBV30,-,TRBJ1-2,TGTGCCTGGAGTGTACCCACAAGGGGGAACTATGGCTACACCTTC,CAWSVPTRGNYGYTF
-,TRBV4-1,-,TRBJ1-4,TGCGCCAGCAGCCAAGATAAAGCGGCCGCAACTAATGAAAAACTGTTTTTT,CASSQDKAAATNEKLFF
TRBD1,TRBV19,few,TRBJ1-5,TGTGCCAGTAGTACCGGGACAGGGAAGAACGGTCAGCCCCAGCATTTT,CASSTGTGKNGQPQHF
-,TRBV2,once,TRBJ2-7,TGTGCCAGCAGTGGCCTGGGGGGGGCTGGTGAGCAGTACTTC,CASSGLGGAGEQYF
TRBD1,TRBV19,-,TRBJ2-3,TGTGCCAGTAGGGACAGGGGGACAGATACGCAGTATTTT,CASRDRGTDTQYF
TRBD2,TRBV7-2,-,TRBJ2-3,TGTGCCAGCAGCTTTACTAGCGGGGGAGCCGCAGATACGCAGTATTTT,CASSFTSGGAADTQYF
-,TRBV7-6,-,TRBJ2-2,TGTGCCAGCAGCTCGCGACAGGGAGCGGGCACCGGGGAGCTGTTTTTT,CASSSRQGAGTGELFF
TRBD1,TRBV19,few,TRBJ1-5,TGTGCCAGTAGTTCGGTGGGGACAGGCTATCAGCCCCAGCATTTT,CASSSVGTGYQPQHF
-,TRBV9,once,TRBJ1-1,TGTGCCAGCAGCACCCCAGGGTTAGCTTTCTTT,CASSTPGLAFF
-,TRBV30,few,TRBJ1-1,TGTGCCTGGAGGGACAGCCACACTGAAGCTTTCTTT,CAWRDSHTEAFF
TRBD2,TRBV29-1,-,TRBJ2-3,TGCAGCGTTGAGAATCCTAGCGGGGGCACAGATACGCAGTATTTT,CSVENPSGGTDTQYF
-,TRBV5-4,-,TRBJ1-1,TGTGCCAGCAGTTCAGGGAGGGAGAACACTGAAGCTTTCTTT,CASSSGRENTEAFF
-,TRBV7-9,-,TRBJ1-2,TGTGCCAGCAGCCGGCCGGGTGATTTAGGCTACACCTTC,CASSRPGDLGYTF
-,TRBV19,-,TRBJ1-4,TGTGCCAGCTGGGGAGACAGGAATTTTGAAAAACTGTTTTTT,CASWGDRNFEKLFF
-,TRBV4-1,-,TRBJ1-5,TGCGCCAGCAGCTTACGGACAAGCACCAATCAGCCCCAGCATTTT,CASSLRTSTNQPQHF
-,TRBV1,-,TRBJ2-7,TGCACCAGCAGCCAAGACTACGCCTACGAGCAGTACTTC,CTSSQDYAYEQYF
-,TRBV9,once,TRBJ1-1,TGTGCCAGCAGCGTAGGCGACACATTTTTACAGGGATATGCTTTCTTT,CASSVGDTFLQGYAFF
-,TRBV5-1,-,TRBJ2-7,TGCGCCAGCAGCTTGGCAGGGTCCAGTATCTACGAGCAGTACTTC,CASSLAGSSIYEQYF
TRBD2,TRBV4-2,-,TRBJ2-5,TGTGCCAGCAGCCAAACAAAGGGGAGGGCTTCATTGGAGACCCAGTACTTC,CASSQTKGRASLETQYF
TRBD1,TRBV6-5,once,TRBJ1-2,TGTGCCAGCAGTGGGCCGGGGACAGGGGACAATGGCTACACCTTC,CASSGPGTGDNGYTF
TRBD1,TRBV7-2,-,TRBJ1-3,TGTGCCAGCAGCCCACAGGGGGCCTCTGGAAACACCATATATTTT,CASSPQGASGNTIYF
TRBD1,TRBV18,-,TRBJ1-3,TGTGCCAGCTCACAATCTACAGGGGGTTCCGGAAACACCATATATTTT,CASSQSTGGSGNTIYF
-,TRBV6-4,-,TRBJ1-1,TGTGCCAGCAGTGCTGACCGGGGAGGGAACACTGAAGCTTTCTTT,CASSADRGGNTEAFF
-,TRBV9,-,TRBJ2-3,TGTGCCAGCAGCGTAGCGCCCACTAGCACAGATACGCAGTATTTT,CASSVAPTSTDTQYF
-,TRBV23-1,-,TRBJ1-2,TGCGCCAGCAGTAGGGCTCGGGGGGCTCGTGGCTACACCTTC,CASSRARGARGYTF